One sample yielded the 9 T cell receptor beta chains listed below, sequenced in a study of response to subunit inactivated influenza vaccine. TCRdb analysed the RT-PCR reads with MiXCR anew, one entry per CDR3 protein. The sample lists 550,000 to 600,000 distinct CDR3 sequences; about 12% were seen once. Specimen: PBMCs from blood, collected on the day of vaccination. The receptors were gathered from a man in his forties or fifties who received an inactivated influenza vaccine.

This clonotype was detected ten times or more. The V gene is TRBV20-1, the J gene TRBJ2-3; 7 bases line up with TRBD2. V dropped 2 bases and J dropped 4; count of bases not matched to a gene: 6. CDR1 and CDR2 from the germline V gene are DFQATT and SNEGSKA (reference sequence). The CDR3 has 14 residues. The CDR3 reads CSARLPGLPDTQYF. The CDR3 nucleotides read TGCAGTGCTAGACTCCCGGGACTACCAGATACGCAGTATTTT.

On this clonotype: One junction end does not reproduce the germline sequence, and a read error may be involved. J is TRBJ2-4 and V is TRBV5-1; D is ambiguous. This CDR3 is 14 amino acids long. Per germline, CDR1 SGHRS and CDR2 YFSETQ. The CDR3: CACSLEGFYDIQYF. The CDR3 coding sequence is TGCGCCTGCAGCTTGGAAGGATTCTACGACATTCAGTACTTC.

The chain uses TRBV30 and TRBJ1-5, with D uncertain. This CDR3 spans 12 amino acids. Trimming stripped 2 bases from V and 0 bases from J, with 2 bases between. CDR1 GTSNPN and CDR2 SVGIG come from the germline V gene (reference sequence). CDR3 sequence: CAWSLSNQPQHF. The CDR3 DNA follows: TGTGCCTGGAGTCTTAGCAATCAGCCCCAGCATTTT.

The J gene is TRBJ2-7, the V gene TRBV20-1; 8 bases map to TRBD2. CDR3 length: 15 residues. After removal of 6 bases from V and 4 bases from J, the junction contained 14 bases not matched to a gene. Germline V gene lookup returns CDR1 DFQATT and CDR2 SNEGSKA (reference sequence). CDR3 region: CSASLADSLRYEQYF. The CDR3 nucleotides are TGCAGTGCCTCACTAGCGGACAGCCTCCGTTACGAGCAGTACTTC.

This clonotype was picked up a small number of times. V gene TRBV7-9 combines with J gene TRBJ2-5, with D perhaps TRBD1 or TRBD2 (5 bases each). Trimming removed 1 base from V and 5 bases from J, with 11 bases in between. CDR1 is SEHNR, CDR2 FQNEAQ, per germline (reference sequence). This CDR3 has 14 residues. In DNA form, the CDR3 reads TGTGCCAGCAGCTTAGATGGGGGTCCGGAGACCCAGTACTTC. This sequence encodes CASSLDGGPETQYF. Based on the CDR3 plus reference TRBV7-9 and TRBJ2-5, the full variable domain is DTGVSQNPRHKITKRGQNVTFRCDPISEHNRLYWYRQTLGQGPEFLTYFQNEAQLEKSRLLSDRFSAERPKGSFSTLEIQRTEQGDSAMYLCASSLDGGPETQYFGPGTRLLVL.

This clonotype has a handful of counts. CDR3 in amino acids: CSVEDSSSTDTQYF. DNA for the CDR3: TGCAGCGTTGAAGACAGTTCTAGCACAGATACGCAGTATTTT. V gene TRBV29-1 combines with J gene TRBJ2-3; D unresolved. Per germline, CDR1 SQVTM and CDR2 ANQGSEA. CDR3 length equals 14 residues. V was clipped by 0 bases and J by 0 bases, with 7 bases between them.

This clonotype was counted a few times. This rearrangement joins TRBV5-5 to TRBJ2-7; maybe TRBD2 (5 bases). With 2 bases removed from V and 6 bases from J, the gap between germline ends came to 15 bases. The CDR3 spans 14 residues. Germline V gives CDR1 SGHKS, CDR2 YYEKEE (reference sequence). The CDR3 is CASSFFRGSSEQYF. In DNA, the CDR3 is TGTGCCAGCAGCTTCTTCAGAGGGAGTAGCGAGCAGTACTTC.

This clonotype was seen many times. This chain uses TRBV29-1 with TRBJ1-1; TRBD1 matches 9 bases. The CDR3 runs 13 residues. Germline CDR1 and CDR2: SQVTM and ANQGSEA. V lost 6 bases and J lost 5; bases outside the gene matches: 7. The chain's CDR3 is CSVSGTGRTEAFF. CDR3 nucleotides: TGCAGCGTGTCCGGGACAGGGAGGACTGAAGCTTTCTTT.

This clonotype was seen a few times. This chain links TRBV29-1 with TRBJ2-3, with D tentatively TRBD2 (6 bases). Per the germline V gene, CDR1 is SQVTM and CDR2 is ANQGSEA. Trimming cost V 4 bases and J 1 base, with 12 bases left between them. The CDR3 is 14 amino acids. The CDR3 spells CSVAPTRGTDTQYF. The CDR3 DNA reads as TGCAGCGTTGCCCCGACTAGGGGCACAGATACGCAGTATTTT.